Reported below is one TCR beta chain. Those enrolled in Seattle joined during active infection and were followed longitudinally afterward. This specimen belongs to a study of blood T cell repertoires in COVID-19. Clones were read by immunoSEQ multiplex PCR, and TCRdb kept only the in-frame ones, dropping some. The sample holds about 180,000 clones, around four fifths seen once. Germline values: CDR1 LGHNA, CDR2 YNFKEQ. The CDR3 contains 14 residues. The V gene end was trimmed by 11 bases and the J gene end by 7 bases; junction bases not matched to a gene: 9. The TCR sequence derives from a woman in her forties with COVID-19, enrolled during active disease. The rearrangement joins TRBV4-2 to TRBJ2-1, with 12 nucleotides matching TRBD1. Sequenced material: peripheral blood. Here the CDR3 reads CASLGDRGRNEQFF. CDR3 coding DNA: TGTGCCTCCCTGGGGGACAGGGGGCGAAATGAGCAGTTCTTC.